This T cell receptor (beta chain) was identified during a study of shared clonotypes between healthy human individuals. This CDR3 comprises 16 residues. In germline, CDR1 is SGHDT, CDR2 YYEEEE. The V gene end was trimmed by 1 base and the J gene end by 4 bases; junction bases not matched to a gene: 6. The table came from immunoSEQ multiplex PCR; TCRdb's copy has only in-frame clones and leaves some out. The table includes roughly 2.6 million clones, over 85% detected once. Sequencing used naive CD4+ T cells sorted from blood. Subset reported: CD45RA+ positively selected. The chain has TRBV5-6 and TRBJ1-2; 11 bases fit TRBD1. The TCR comes from a man between 18 and 29 years old in good health. CDR3 amino acids: CASSLWRTGGGYGYTF. CDR3 in DNA: TGTGCCAGCAGCTTGTGGAGGACAGGGGGCGGCTATGGCTACACCTTC.